One sample yielded the 5 T cell receptor beta chains listed below, sequenced in a study of blood T cells in healthy people across ages. The second PCR ran about 7 to 12 cycles with a sample-barcoded 5' primer and J-beta primers. TCRdb processed the 5' RACE reads anew with MiXCR; each CDR3 protein has one entry. This sample has some 1,000,000 distinct CDR3 sequences, with less than 25% found just once. This sample also belongs to another study, concerning T cells of mothers and their children.

Sequencing was carried out using blood. Receptors were obtained from a girl aged 2 to 10 in good health.

The chain uses TRBV12-3 or TRBV12-4 and TRBJ2-6; 10 bases line up with TRBD2. The CDR3 is made up of 21 amino acids. V dropped 0 bases and J dropped 2; count of bases not matched to a gene: 13. The CDR3 is CASSLALGLASGSTGANVLTF. CDR3 in DNA: TGTGCCAGCAGTTTAGCGCTTGGCTTGGCTAGCGGGAGTACTGGGGCCAACGTCCTGACTTTC.

The rearrangement links TRBV9 to TRBJ1-4, with a possible D match to TRBD1 (5 bases). Trimming stripped 0 bases from V and 4 bases from J, with 10 bases between. This CDR3 is 15 amino acids long. Germline values: CDR1 SGDLS, CDR2 YYNGEE. This chain's CDR3 is CASSVGEGFNEKLFF. The CDR3 nucleotides are TGTGCCAGCAGCGTAGGAGAGGGGTTTAATGAAAAACTGTTTTTT.

This chain connects TRBV7-9 to TRBJ2-5; tentative D call: TRBD2 (5 bases). The end of the DNA aligns better with TRBJ2-7, so the J call may be wrong. There are 15 residues in the CDR3. Germline CDR1 reads SEHNR; CDR2 reads FQNEAQ (reference sequence). DNA of the CDR3: TGTGCCAGCAGCTTTGTAGCGCCCCTTTGGTACGAGCAGTACTTC. The encoded protein is CASSFVAPLWYEQYF.

This clonotype showed up just a few times. The chain links TRBV20-1 to TRBJ2-5, with 15 nucleotides matching TRBD2. V shed 2 bases, J shed 5 bases, and the junction held 12 bases outside the gene matches. Germline CDR1 and CDR2: DFQATT and SNEGSKA (reference sequence). The CDR3 runs to 18 residues. This chain's CDR3 is CSARFQGLAGGPSETQYF. DNA of the CDR3: TGCAGTGCTAGATTCCAAGGACTAGCGGGAGGGCCCTCTGAGACCCAGTACTTC.

This clonotype occurred a few times. The chain carries TRBV6-2 or TRBV6-3 and TRBJ2-7, with a tentative D call TRBD2 (5 bases). The V end lost 6 bases, the J end lost 7 bases, and 13 bases lay between the germline ends. This CDR3 is built from 12 residues. CDR1 and CDR2 (germline): MNHEY, SVGEGT. The CDR3 region is CASRVPGKEQYF. CDR3 nucleotides: TGTGCCAGCAGGGTCCCGGGGAAAGAGCAGTACTTC.